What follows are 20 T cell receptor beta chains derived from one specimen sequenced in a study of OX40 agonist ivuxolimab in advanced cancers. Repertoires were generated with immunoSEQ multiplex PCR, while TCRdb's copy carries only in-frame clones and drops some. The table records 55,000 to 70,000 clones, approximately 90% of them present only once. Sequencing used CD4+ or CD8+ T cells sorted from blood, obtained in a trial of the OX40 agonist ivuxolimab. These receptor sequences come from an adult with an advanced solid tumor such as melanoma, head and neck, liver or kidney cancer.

The CDR3 DNA reads TGTGCCAGCAGCTTGGCTGCGGCAGAAATTCTCTATGGCTACACCTTC. Amino acids: CASSLAAAEILYGYTF. The V call is TRBV5-6, the J call TRBJ1-2; unclear D gene. The CDR3 runs to 16 residues. CDR1 and CDR2 from the germline V gene are SGHDT and YYEEEE. V shed 0 bases and J shed 4 bases, with 16 bases lying between them.

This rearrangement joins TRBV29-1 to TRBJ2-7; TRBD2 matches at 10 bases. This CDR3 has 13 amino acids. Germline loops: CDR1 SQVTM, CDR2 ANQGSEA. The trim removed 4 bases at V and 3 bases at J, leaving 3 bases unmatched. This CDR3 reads CSVVASGGYEQYF. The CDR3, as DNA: TGCAGCGTTGTTGCTAGCGGGGGCTACGAGCAGTACTTC.

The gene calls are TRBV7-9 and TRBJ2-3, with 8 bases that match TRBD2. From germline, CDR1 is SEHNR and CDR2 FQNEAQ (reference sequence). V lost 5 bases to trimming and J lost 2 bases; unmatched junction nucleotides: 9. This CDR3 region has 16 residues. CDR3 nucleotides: TGTGCCAGCAGCACCTCGACTAGCGTGAACACAGATACGCAGTATTTT. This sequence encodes CASSTSTSVNTDTQYF.

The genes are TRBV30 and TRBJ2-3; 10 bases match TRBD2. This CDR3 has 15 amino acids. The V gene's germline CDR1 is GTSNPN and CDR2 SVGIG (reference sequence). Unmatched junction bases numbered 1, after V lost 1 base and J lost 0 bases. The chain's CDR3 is CAWSELAGSTDTQYF. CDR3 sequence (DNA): TGTGCCTGGAGTGAACTAGCGGGAAGCACAGATACGCAGTATTTT.

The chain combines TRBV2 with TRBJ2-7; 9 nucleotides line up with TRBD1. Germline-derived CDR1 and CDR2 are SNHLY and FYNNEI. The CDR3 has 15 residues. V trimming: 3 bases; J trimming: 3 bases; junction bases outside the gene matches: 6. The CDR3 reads CASSETGTGYYEQYF. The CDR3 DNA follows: TGTGCCAGCAGTGAGACCGGGACAGGGTACTACGAGCAGTACTTC.

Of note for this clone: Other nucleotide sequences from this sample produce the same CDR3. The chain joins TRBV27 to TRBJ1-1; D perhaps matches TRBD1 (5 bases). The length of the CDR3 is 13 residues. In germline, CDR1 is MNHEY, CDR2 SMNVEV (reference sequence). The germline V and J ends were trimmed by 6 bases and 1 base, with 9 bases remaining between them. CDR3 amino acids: CASSWGQNTEAFF. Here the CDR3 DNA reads TGTGCCAGCAGCTGGGGCCAGAACACTGAAGCTTTCTTT.

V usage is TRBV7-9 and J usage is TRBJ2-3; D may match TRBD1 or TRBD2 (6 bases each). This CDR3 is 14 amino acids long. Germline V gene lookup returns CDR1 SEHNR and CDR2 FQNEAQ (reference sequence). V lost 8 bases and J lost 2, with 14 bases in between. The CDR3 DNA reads TGTGCCAGCGGAGGGGGACTCGACACAGATACGCAGTATTTT. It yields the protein CASGGGLDTDTQYF.

The CDR3 DNA reads TGTGCCAGCAGCCCCGACAGTTTTGGTGAAAAACTGTTTTTT. Its protein is CASSPDSFGEKLFF. This rearrangement joins TRBV7-9 to TRBJ1-4; D is perhaps TRBD1 (5 bases). This CDR3 is 14 amino acids long. CDR1 and CDR2 (germline): SEHNR, FQNEAQ (reference sequence). Trimming removed 5 bases at V and 7 bases at J, with 14 bases between. Drawing the rest from reference TRBV7-9 and TRBJ1-4, the complete variable domain is DTGVSQNPRHKITKRGQNVTFRCDPISEHNRLYWYRQTLGQGPEFLTYFQNEAQLEKSRLLSDRFSAERPKGSFSTLEIQRTEQGDSAMYLCASSPDSFGEKLFFGSGTQLSVL.

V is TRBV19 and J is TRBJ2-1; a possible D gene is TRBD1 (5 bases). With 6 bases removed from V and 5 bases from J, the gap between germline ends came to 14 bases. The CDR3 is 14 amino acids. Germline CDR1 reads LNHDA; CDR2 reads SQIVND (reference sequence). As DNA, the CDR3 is TGTGCCAGTAGGGACCCGGACACTCACAATGAGCAGTTCTTC. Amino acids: CASRDPDTHNEQFF.

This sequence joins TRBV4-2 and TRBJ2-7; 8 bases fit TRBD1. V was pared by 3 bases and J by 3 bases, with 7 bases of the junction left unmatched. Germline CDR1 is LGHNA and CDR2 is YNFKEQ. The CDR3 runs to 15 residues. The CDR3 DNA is TGTGCCAGCAGCCAGGGGAGAGGACAGGGCTACGAGCAGTACTTC. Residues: CASSQGRGQGYEQYF.

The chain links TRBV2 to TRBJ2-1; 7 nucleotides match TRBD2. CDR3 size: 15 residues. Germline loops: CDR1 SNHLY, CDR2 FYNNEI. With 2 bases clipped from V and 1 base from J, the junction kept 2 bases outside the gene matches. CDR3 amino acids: CASSERDYSYNEQFF. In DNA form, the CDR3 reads TGTGCCAGCAGTGAAAGGGACTATTCCTACAATGAGCAGTTCTTC.

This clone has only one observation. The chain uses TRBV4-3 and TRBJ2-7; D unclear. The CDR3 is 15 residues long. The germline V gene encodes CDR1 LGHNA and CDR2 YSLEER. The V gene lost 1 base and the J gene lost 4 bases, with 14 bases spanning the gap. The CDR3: CASSQGWRSSYEQYF. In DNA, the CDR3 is TGCGCCAGCAGCCAAGGGTGGCGGAGTAGTTACGAGCAGTACTTC.

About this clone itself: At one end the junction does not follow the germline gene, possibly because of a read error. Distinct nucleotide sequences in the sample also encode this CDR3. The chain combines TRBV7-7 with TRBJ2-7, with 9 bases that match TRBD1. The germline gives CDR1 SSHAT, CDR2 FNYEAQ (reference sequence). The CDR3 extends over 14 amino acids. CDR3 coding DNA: TGTGCTAGCAGCTTAGGGACAGGGTTAGACGAGCAGTACTTC. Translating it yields CASSLGTGLDEQYF.

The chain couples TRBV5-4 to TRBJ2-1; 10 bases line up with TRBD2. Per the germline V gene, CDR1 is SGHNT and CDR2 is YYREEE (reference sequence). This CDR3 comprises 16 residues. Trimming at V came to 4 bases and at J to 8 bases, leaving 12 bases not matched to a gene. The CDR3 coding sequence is TGTGCCAGCAGCCTCCCCCCGGGACTAGCGACGGATGAGCAGTTCTTC. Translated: CASSLPPGLATDEQFF. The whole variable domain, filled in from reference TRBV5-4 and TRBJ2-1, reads ETGVTQSPTHLIKTRGQQVTLRCSSQSGHNTVSWYQQALGQGPQFIFQYYREEENGRGNFPPRFSGLQFPNYSSELNVNALELDDSALYLCASSLPPGLATDEQFFGPGTRLTVL.

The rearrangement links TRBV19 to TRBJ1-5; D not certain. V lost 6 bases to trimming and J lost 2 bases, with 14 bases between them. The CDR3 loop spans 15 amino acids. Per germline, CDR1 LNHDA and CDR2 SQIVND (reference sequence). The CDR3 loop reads CASSPTDAGNQPQHF. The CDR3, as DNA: TGTGCCAGTAGCCCTACAGATGCGGGCAATCAGCCCCAGCATTTT.

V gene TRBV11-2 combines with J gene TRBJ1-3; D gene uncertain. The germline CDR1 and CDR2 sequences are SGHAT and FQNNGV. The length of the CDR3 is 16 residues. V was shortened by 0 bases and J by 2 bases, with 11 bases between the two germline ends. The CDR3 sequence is CASSLEYGGAGNTIYF. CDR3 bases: TGTGCCAGCAGCTTAGAGTACGGAGGAGCTGGAAACACCATATATTTT.

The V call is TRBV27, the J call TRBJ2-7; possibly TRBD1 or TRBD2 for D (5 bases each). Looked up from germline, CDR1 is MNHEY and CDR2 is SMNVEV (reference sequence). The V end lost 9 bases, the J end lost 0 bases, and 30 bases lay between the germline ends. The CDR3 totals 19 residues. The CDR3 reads CARATFMGSGPRSSYEQYF. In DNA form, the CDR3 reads TGTGCCAGGGCCACCTTCATGGGGTCGGGACCTAGGAGCTCCTACGAGCAGTACTTC.

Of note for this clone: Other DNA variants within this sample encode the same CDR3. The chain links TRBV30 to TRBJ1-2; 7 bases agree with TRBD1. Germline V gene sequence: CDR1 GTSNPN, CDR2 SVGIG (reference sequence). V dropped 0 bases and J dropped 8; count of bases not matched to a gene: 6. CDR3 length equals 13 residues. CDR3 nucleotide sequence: TGTGCCTGGAGTGTCGGAGGGGGCGACGGCTACACCTTC. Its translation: CAWSVGGGDGYTF.

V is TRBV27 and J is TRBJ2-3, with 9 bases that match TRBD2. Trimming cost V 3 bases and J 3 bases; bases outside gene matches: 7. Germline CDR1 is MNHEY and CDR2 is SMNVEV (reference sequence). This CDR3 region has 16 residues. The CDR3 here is CASSFLPSGGTDTQYF. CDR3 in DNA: TGTGCCAGCAGTTTTTTGCCCAGCGGGGGGACAGATACGCAGTATTTT.

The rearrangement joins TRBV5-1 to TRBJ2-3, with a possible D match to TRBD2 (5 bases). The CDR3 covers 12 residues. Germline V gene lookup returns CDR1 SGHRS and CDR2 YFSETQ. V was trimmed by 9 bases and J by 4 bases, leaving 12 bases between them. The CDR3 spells CATLVPPDTQYF. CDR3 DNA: TGCGCCACACTAGTACCCCCAGATACGCAGTATTTT.